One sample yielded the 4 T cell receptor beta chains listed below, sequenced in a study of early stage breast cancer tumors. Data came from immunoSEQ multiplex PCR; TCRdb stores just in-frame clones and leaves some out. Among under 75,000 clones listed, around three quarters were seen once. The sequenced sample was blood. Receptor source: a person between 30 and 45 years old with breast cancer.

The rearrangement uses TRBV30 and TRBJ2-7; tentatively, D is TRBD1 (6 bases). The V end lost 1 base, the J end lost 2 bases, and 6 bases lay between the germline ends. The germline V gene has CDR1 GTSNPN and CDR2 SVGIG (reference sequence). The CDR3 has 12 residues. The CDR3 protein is CAWSDRAYEQYF. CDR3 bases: TGTGCCTGGAGTGACAGGGCCTACGAGCAGTACTTC.

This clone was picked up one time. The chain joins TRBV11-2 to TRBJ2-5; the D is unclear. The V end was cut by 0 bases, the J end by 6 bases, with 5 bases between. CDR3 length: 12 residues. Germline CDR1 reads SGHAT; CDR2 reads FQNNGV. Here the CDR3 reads CASSLDGQTQYF. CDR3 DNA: TGTGCCAGCAGCTTAGACGGTCAGACCCAGTACTTC.

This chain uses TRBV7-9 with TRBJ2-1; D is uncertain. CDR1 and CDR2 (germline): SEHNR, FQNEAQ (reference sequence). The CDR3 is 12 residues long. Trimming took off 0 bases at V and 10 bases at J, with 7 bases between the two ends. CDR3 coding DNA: TGTGCCAGCAGCTTAGCAGTTCCCGAGCAGTTCTTC. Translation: CASSLAVPEQFF.

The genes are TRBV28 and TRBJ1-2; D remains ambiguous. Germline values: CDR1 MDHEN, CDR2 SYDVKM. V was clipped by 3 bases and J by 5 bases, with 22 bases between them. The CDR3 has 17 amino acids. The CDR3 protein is CASSFPPDRKPPYGYTF. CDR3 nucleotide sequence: TGTGCCAGCAGTTTCCCCCCGGACCGTAAGCCCCCTTATGGCTACACCTTC.